This record looks at one T cell receptor (beta chain) sequence and its context. The sample comes from a study of T cell responses to AZD1222 COVID-19 vaccine. V trimming: 0 bases; J trimming: 4 bases; junction bases outside the gene matches: 1. The CDR3 has 14 residues. Germline CDR1 is LGHDT and CDR2 is YNNKEL (reference sequence). Libraries were prepared by immunoSEQ multiplex PCR; TCRdb keeps only in-frame clonotypes and omits some of them. Of approximately 92,000 clones in the sample, around 90% were seen once. The origin of this receptor is an adult in good health. The source was peripheral blood, collected on day 0 of AZD1222 vaccination. The chain is built from TRBV3-1 (or the pseudogene TRBV3-2) and TRBJ1-2, with 8 bases identical to TRBD1. Written as DNA, the CDR3 is TGTGCCAGCAGCCAAGATACAGGGGGCTATGGCTACACCTTC. Translating it yields CASSQDTGGYGYTF.